This passage covers 7 T cell receptor beta chains from one sample sequenced in a study of cytomegalovirus exposure and HLA in healthy donors. Primers for the PCR totalled 60 Vbeta and 13 Jbeta. TCRdb's copy holds only in-frame clones and misses some; the assay was immunoSEQ multiplex PCR. The data contain about 140,000 clones, approximately 80% of them singletons. The specimen was PBMCs. The receptors were gathered from a woman aged 40 to 50 in good health and CMV-seronegative.

The chain combines TRBV28 with TRBJ1-2; 9 bases agree with TRBD1. Germline trimming cut 6 bases from V and 4 bases from J; bases unmatched to any gene: 3. In germline, CDR1 is MDHEN, CDR2 SYDVKM. This CDR3 spans 13 amino acids. DNA for the CDR3: TGTGCCAGCAGGTCGACAGGGGGCTATGGCTACACCTTC. This codes for CASRSTGGYGYTF.

The J gene is TRBJ2-2, the V gene TRBV5-1, with TRBD2 as a possible D gene (5 bases). Trimming cost V 4 bases and J 4 bases, with 11 bases left between them. The CDR3 sequence is 14 residues long. The germline CDR1 and CDR2 sequences are SGHRS and YFSETQ. CDR3 sequence reads: CASSPNAGTGELFF. DNA for the CDR3: TGCGCCAGCAGCCCCAATGCGGGCACCGGGGAGCTGTTTTTT.

The rearrangement links TRBV2 to TRBJ2-1; 7 bases match TRBD2. The CDR3 consists of 15 residues. In germline, CDR1 is SNHLY, CDR2 FYNNEI. Losses at the gene ends were 6 bases for V and 7 bases for J; bases not matched to a gene: 12. The CDR3 reads CASRGWAGAGNEQFF. For the CDR3, the DNA is TGTGCCAGCAGGGGATGGGCGGGAGCCGGTAATGAGCAGTTCTTC.

The genes are TRBV5-6 and TRBJ1-2; D is undetermined. CDR1 is SGHDT, CDR2 YYEEEE, per germline. The CDR3 contains 14 residues. V lost 5 bases and J lost 3, with 14 bases in between. The CDR3 nucleotides are TGTGCCAGCAGGGGCACCTCAACGGACTATGGCTACACCTTC. This translates into CASRGTSTDYGYTF. Full variable domain (outside the CDR3, taken from reference TRBV5-6 and TRBJ1-2): DAGVTQSPTHLIKTRGQQVTLRCSPKSGHDTVSWYQQALGQGPQFIFQYYEEEERQRGNFPDRFSGHQFPNYSSELNVNALLLGDSALYLCASRGTSTDYGYTFGSGTRLTVV.

This clone was recorded a few times. The chain has TRBV6-5 and TRBJ1-2; 8 bases map to TRBD1. V lost 2 bases to trimming and J lost 6 bases; unmatched junction nucleotides: 11. This CDR3 contains 16 residues. The germline gives CDR1 MNHEY, CDR2 SVGAGI. CDR3 DNA sequence: TGTGCCAGCAGTTACCTTAAATTCCAGGGGGCGAATGGCTACACCTTC. It encodes CASSYLKFQGANGYTF.

The V and J genes are TRBV11-2 and TRBJ1-2, with D unresolved. The CDR3 extends over 14 amino acids. In germline, CDR1 is SGHAT, CDR2 FQNNGV. Trimming cost V 1 base and J 4 bases, with 10 bases left between them. As DNA, the CDR3 is TGTGCCAGCAGCTTAGGAGGGCCGAGCTATGGCTACACCTTC. This encodes CASSLGGPSYGYTF.

In this sample, this clone turned up a few times. V is TRBV6-1 and J is TRBJ1-4, with TRBD1 matching over 7 bases. With 7 bases clipped from V and 7 bases from J, the junction kept 9 bases outside the gene matches. CDR3 size: 14 residues. Germline loops: CDR1 MNHNS, CDR2 SASEGT. The CDR3 spells CASNLQGRGEKLFF. The CDR3 nucleotides are TGTGCCAGCAACTTACAGGGGCGGGGTGAAAAACTGTTTTTT.